This TCR beta chain came from a study of T cell responses to AZD1222 COVID-19 vaccine. Overall study findings and caveats: After two AZD1222 doses, spike-specific TCR breadth and depth rose versus day 0.

Germline CDR1 and CDR2: LNHDA and SQIVND (reference sequence). This CDR3 region has 17 residues. V dropped 7 bases and J dropped 2 bases, with 21 bases sitting between them. With respect to this clone: Its antigen is currently unknown.

Generated by immunoSEQ multiplex PCR, the TCRdb table keeps only in-frame clones and is missing some. Here the sample spans roughly 100,000 clones, roughly 88% being singletons. This clonotype was sampled from an adult who received the AZD1222 COVID-19 vaccine. The chain uses TRBV19 and TRBJ1-5, with D possibly being TRBD1 (5 bases). Sample: peripheral blood, taken 28 days after the second AZD1222 dose. In nucleotides, the CDR3 is TGTGCCAGTACCATAGGAGTCGGGGGGATTGGCAATCAGCCCCAGCATTTT. This gives the protein CASTIGVGGIGNQPQHF.